These 14 T cell receptor beta chains came from one sample sequenced in a study of shared clonotypes between healthy human individuals. Generated by immunoSEQ multiplex PCR, the TCRdb table keeps only in-frame clones and is missing some. The data hold roughly 700,000 clones, with roughly 91% observed a single time. Sequencing was carried out using memory CD8+ T cells from PBMCs. Indicated subset: CD45RO+ cells pooled with CCR7-negative TemRA cells. These receptors were collected from a man between 18 and 29 years old in good health. Some clones in this sample may be carry-over from other donors' samples.

This clone was detected only a few times. Other DNA sequences from this sample encode an identical CDR3 as well. The chain has TRBV7-9 and TRBJ2-7; D possibly uses TRBD1 or TRBD2 (5 bases each). The germline V and J ends were trimmed by 5 bases and 0 bases, with 8 bases remaining between them. The germline V gene encodes CDR1 SEHNR and CDR2 FQNEAQ (reference sequence). The CDR3 totals 13 residues. In nucleotides, the CDR3 is TGTGCCAGCAGCCCTGGGACCTCCTACGAGCAGTACTTC. It specifies CASSPGTSYEQYF.

This clone occurred once. The rearrangement uses TRBV11-2 and TRBJ2-5; 7 nucleotides match TRBD2. Germline V gene lookup returns CDR1 SGHAT and CDR2 FQNNGV. The CDR3 is 14 amino acids. V trimming: 5 bases; J trimming: 5 bases; junction bases outside the gene matches: 8. Written as DNA, the CDR3 is TGTGCCAGCAGCCCTCCTCTAGCGGCGGAGACCCAGTACTTC. Translated: CASSPPLAAETQYF.

The rearrangement uses TRBV28 and TRBJ2-2; tentatively, D is TRBD1 (6 bases). The germline V gene has CDR1 MDHEN and CDR2 SYDVKM. V was shortened by 5 bases and J by 6 bases, with 16 bases between the two germline ends. CDR3 length: 15 residues. CDR3 sequence reads: CASSPLGGRAGELFF. The CDR3, as DNA: TGTGCCAGCAGTCCTCTTGGGGGCCGCGCCGGGGAGCTGTTTTTT.

CDR3 loop: CASKLGYEQYF. CDR3 bases: TGTGCCAGCAAATTAGGTTACGAGCAGTACTTC. This chain links TRBV27 with TRBJ2-7; D call uncertain. V was trimmed by 7 bases and J by 4 bases, leaving 8 bases between them. The CDR3 loop spans 11 amino acids. Per germline, CDR1 MNHEY and CDR2 SMNVEV (reference sequence).

The chain joins TRBV27 to TRBJ2-7; tentative D call: TRBD2 (6 bases). Trimming left V 2 bases short and J 3 bases short, with 11 bases between. Germline V gene sequence: CDR1 MNHEY, CDR2 SMNVEV (reference sequence). The CDR3 is 14 amino acids. CDR3 residues: CASSLGGTIYEQYF. The DNA for the CDR3 is TGTGCCAGCAGTTTAGGCGGGACGATCTACGAGCAGTACTTC.

The rearrangement links TRBV7-9 to TRBJ2-7; possibly TRBD2 for D (6 bases). V was trimmed by 5 bases and J by 2 bases, leaving 19 bases between them. Germline V gene lookup returns CDR1 SEHNR and CDR2 FQNEAQ (reference sequence). The CDR3 length is 16 residues. The CDR3 spells CASSSMAGTRPYEQYF. CDR3 coding DNA: TGTGCCAGCAGCAGCATGGCCGGGACTCGCCCCTACGAGCAGTACTTC.

About this clone itself: Other DNA sequences within the sample encode an identical CDR3. The CDR3 DNA is TGTGCCAGCATCCCACCAGGGGGGACTGGGGCTTTCTTT. This sequence encodes CASIPPGGTGAFF. The chain carries TRBV7-6 and TRBJ1-1; 7 bases fit TRBD1. The CDR3 is 13 amino acids. Germline V CDR1 and CDR2: SGHVS, FNYEAQ. V shed 7 bases, J shed 11 bases, and the junction held 13 bases outside the gene matches.

This sequence joins TRBV10-1 and TRBJ2-5; D perhaps matches TRBD2 (6 bases). CDR1 and CDR2 (germline): WNHNN, SYGVQD (reference sequence). The CDR3 is 14 residues long. Trimming stripped 3 bases from V and 7 bases from J, with 15 bases between. CDR3 DNA sequence: TGCGCCAGCAGTGACCCTAGCGTTTACGGGACCCAGTACTTC. Protein product: CASSDPSVYGTQYF.

The CDR3, as DNA: TGTGCCAGCAGTTTTACAGGGAGTAACTATGGCTACACCTTC. Its protein product is CASSFTGSNYGYTF. The chain combines TRBV27 with TRBJ1-2; TRBD1 is a possible D gene (6 bases). The CDR3 has 14 amino acids. The germline V gene has CDR1 MNHEY and CDR2 SMNVEV (reference sequence). Trimming shortened V by 3 bases and J by 1 base, and 9 bases separated the two germline ends.

This chain uses TRBV27 with TRBJ2-7, with 7 positions matching TRBD1. This CDR3 spans 13 amino acids. The germline V gene has CDR1 MNHEY and CDR2 SMNVEV (reference sequence). J lost 9 bases, V lost 5 bases, and 10 bases had no gene match. The CDR3 here is CASSDRVGQGQYF. CDR3 in DNA: TGTGCCAGCAGTGACAGGGTTGGGCAGGGGCAGTACTTC.

Here the CDR3 reads CASRQPSGSSYNEQFF. The CDR3 bases are TGTGCCAGCAGGCAACCTAGCGGTAGCTCCTACAATGAGCAGTTCTTC. V and J are TRBV7-9 and TRBJ2-1; TRBD2 aligns across 7 bases. Germline CDR1 is SEHNR and CDR2 is FQNEAQ (reference sequence). V trimming: 6 bases; J trimming: 0 bases; junction bases outside the gene matches: 8. The CDR3 contains 16 residues.

This clone was observed a single time. This rearrangement joins TRBV20-1 to TRBJ2-1; possibly TRBD1 or TRBD2 for D (5 bases each). V was clipped by 7 bases and J by 8 bases, with 9 bases between them. The length of the CDR3 is 10 residues. Germline CDR1 reads DFQATT; CDR2 reads SNEGSKA (reference sequence). CDR3 sequence (DNA): TGCAGTGTACGGGACCATGAGCAGTTCTTC. Protein sequence: CSVRDHEQFF.

The chain carries TRBV6-1 and TRBJ2-7; no reliable D call. This CDR3 is 14 amino acids long. Germline CDR1 MNHNS, CDR2 SASEGT. Trimming shortened V by 8 bases and J by 0 bases, and 14 bases separated the two germline ends. Here the CDR3 DNA reads TGTGCCAGCGGCCAGATCGGTAGCTCCTACGAGCAGTACTTC. It encodes CASGQIGSSYEQYF.

This clone was found once. CDR3 residues: CASSLAGLPRDEQYF. The CDR3, as DNA: TGTGCCAGCAGCCTAGCGGGACTCCCACGGGACGAGCAGTACTTC. The rearrangement links TRBV28 to TRBJ2-7; 9 nucleotides align to TRBD2. This CDR3 has 15 amino acids. Germline V gives CDR1 MDHEN, CDR2 SYDVKM. Trimming cost V 6 bases and J 5 bases; bases outside gene matches: 11. The full variable domain, rest sourced from reference TRBV28 and TRBJ2-7, is DVKVTQSSRYLVKRTGEKVFLECVQDMDHENMFWYRQDPGLGLRLIYFSYDVKMKEKGDIPEGYSVSREKKERFSLILESASTNQTSMYLCASSLAGLPRDEQYFGPGTRLTVT.